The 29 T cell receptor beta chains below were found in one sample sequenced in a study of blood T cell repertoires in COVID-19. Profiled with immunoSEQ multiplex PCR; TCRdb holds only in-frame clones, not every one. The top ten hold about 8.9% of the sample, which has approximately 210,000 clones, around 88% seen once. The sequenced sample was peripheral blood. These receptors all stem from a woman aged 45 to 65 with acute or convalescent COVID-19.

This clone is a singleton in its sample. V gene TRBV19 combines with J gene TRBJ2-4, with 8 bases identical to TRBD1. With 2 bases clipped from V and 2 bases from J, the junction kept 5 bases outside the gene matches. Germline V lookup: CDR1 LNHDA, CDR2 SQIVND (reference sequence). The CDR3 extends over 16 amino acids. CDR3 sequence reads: CASSIWTGYSKNIQYF. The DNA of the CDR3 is TGTGCCAGTAGTATATGGACAGGGTATTCCAAAAACATTCAGTACTTC.

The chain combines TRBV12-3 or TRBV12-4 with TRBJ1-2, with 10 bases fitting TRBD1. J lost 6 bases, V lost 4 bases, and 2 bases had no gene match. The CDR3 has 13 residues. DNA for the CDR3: TGTGCCAGCAGTTCCGGGACAGGGGATGGCTACACCTTC. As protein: CASSSGTGDGYTF.

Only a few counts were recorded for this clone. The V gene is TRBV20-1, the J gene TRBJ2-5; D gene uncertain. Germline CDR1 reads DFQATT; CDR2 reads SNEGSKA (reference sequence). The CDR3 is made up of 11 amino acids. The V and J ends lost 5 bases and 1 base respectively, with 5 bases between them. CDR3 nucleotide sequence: TGCAGTGCTGTACTCCAAGAGACCCAGTACTTC. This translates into CSAVLQETQYF.

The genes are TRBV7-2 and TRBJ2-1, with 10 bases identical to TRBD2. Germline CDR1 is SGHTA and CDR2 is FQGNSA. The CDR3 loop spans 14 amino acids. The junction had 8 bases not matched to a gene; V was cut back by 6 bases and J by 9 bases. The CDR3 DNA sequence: TGTGCCAGCAGGTCCCCTAGCGGGAGAGGTGAGCAGTTCTTC. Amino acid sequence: CASRSPSGRGEQFF.

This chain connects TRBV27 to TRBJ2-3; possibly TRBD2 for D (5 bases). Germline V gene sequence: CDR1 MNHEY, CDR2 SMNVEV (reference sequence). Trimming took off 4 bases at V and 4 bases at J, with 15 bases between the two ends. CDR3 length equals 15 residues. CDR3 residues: CASSSGGRGADTQYF. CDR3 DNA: TGTGCCAGCAGTTCTGGAGGAAGAGGCGCAGATACGCAGTATTTT.

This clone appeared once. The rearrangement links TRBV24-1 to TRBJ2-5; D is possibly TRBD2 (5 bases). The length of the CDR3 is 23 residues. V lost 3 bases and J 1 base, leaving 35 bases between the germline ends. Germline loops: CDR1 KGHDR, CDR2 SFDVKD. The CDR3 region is CATSDPSVGAPSPASPTQETQYF. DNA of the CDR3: TGTGCCACCAGTGATCCCTCGGTGGGAGCCCCGAGCCCCGCCAGCCCCACCCAAGAGACCCAGTACTTC.

CDR3 coding DNA: TGTGCCAGCAGTTCCCCAGAGAGCGGGAGGGCCCCTGAGCAGTTCTTC. Protein sequence: CASSSPESGRAPEQFF. This sequence joins TRBV6-2 or TRBV6-3 and TRBJ2-1; TRBD2 matches at 10 bases. The V gene end was trimmed by 4 bases and the J gene end by 9 bases; junction bases not matched to a gene: 12. Per the germline V gene, CDR1 is MNHEY and CDR2 is SVGEGT. The CDR3 loop spans 16 amino acids.

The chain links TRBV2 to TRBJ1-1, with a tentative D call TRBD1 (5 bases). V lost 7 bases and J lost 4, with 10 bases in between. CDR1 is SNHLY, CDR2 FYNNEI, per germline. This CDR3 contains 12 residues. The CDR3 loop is CASNLGGTEAFF. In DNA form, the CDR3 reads TGTGCCAGCAATTTGGGGGGCACTGAAGCTTTCTTT.

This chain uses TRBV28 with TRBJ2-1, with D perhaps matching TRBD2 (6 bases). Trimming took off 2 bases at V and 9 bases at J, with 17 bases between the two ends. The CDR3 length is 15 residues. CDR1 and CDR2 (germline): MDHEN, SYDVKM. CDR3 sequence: CASSLGGSGRAEQFF. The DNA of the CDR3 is TGTGCCAGCAGTTTAGGGGGTAGCGGCCGCGCTGAGCAGTTCTTC.

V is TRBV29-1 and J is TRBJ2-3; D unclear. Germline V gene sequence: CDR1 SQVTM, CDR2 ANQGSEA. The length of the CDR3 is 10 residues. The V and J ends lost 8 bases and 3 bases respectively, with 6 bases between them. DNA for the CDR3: TGCAGCCCCGGGACAGATACGCAGTATTTT. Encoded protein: CSPGTDTQYF.

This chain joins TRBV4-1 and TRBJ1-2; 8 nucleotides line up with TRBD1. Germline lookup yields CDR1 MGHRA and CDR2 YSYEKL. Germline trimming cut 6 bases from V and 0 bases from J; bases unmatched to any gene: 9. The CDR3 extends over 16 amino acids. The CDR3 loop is CASREEDRASNYGYTF. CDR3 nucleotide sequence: TGCGCCAGCAGAGAAGAGGACAGGGCCTCTAACTATGGCTACACCTTC.

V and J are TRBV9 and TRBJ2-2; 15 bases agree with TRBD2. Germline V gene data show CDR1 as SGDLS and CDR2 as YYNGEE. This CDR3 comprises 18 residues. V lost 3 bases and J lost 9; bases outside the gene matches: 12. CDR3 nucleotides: TGTGCCAGCAGCGAGGGCCTCAGGACTAGCGGGAGGGACTGGGAGCTGTTTTTT. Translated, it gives CASSEGLRTSGRDWELFF.

The CDR3: CASSLGGQGSEQYF. DNA for the CDR3: TGCGCCAGCAGCTTGGGGGGACAGGGGTCCGAGCAGTACTTC. The V and J genes are TRBV5-1 and TRBJ2-7; 10 bases align to TRBD1. The CDR3 is 14 residues long. Germline lookup yields CDR1 SGHRS and CDR2 YFSETQ. V dropped 0 bases and J dropped 6; count of bases not matched to a gene: 3.

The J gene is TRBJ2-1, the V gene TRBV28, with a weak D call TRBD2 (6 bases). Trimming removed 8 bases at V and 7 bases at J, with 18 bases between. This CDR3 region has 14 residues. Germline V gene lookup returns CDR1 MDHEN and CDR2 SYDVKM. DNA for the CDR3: TGTGCCAGCGAGATAGCGGAGCCTGGGAATGAGCAGTTCTTC. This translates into CASEIAEPGNEQFF.

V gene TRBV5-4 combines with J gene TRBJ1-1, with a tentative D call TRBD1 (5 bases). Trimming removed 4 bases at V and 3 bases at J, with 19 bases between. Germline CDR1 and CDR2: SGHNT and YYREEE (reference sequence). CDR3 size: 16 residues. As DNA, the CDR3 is TGTGCCAGCAGCCCAAAAGGGCGGGGCTGGGACACTGAAGCTTTCTTT. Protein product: CASSPKGRGWDTEAFF.

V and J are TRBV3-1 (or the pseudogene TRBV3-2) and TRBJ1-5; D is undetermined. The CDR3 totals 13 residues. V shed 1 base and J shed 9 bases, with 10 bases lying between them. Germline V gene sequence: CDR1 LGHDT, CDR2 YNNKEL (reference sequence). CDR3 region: CASSQGSEGPQHF. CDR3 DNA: TGTGCCAGCAGCCAAGGATCGGAGGGGCCCCAGCATTTT.

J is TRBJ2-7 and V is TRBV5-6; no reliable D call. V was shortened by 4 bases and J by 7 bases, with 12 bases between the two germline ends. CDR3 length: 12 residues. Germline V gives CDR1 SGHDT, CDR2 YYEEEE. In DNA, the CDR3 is TGTGCCAGCAGCCGAGATCGGTGGGAGCAGTACTTC. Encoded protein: CASSRDRWEQYF.

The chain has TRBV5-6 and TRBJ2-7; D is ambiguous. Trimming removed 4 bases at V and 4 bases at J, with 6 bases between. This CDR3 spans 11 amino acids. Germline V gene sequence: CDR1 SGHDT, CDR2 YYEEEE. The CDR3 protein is CASSLNYEQYF. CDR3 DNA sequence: TGTGCCAGCAGCCTAAATTACGAGCAGTACTTC.

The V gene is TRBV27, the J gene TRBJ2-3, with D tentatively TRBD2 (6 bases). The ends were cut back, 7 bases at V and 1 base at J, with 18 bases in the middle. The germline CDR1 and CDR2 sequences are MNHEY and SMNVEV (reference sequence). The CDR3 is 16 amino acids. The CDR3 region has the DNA TGTGCCAGCAACCGGAGGGCCTTTTTTGGCACAGATACGCAGTATTTT. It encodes CASNRRAFFGTDTQYF.

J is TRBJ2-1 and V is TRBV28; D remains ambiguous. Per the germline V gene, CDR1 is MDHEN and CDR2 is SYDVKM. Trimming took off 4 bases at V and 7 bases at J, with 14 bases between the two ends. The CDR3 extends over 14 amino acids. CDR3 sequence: CASSSITEINEQFF. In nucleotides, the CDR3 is TGTGCCAGCAGTTCGATCACTGAGATAAATGAGCAGTTCTTC. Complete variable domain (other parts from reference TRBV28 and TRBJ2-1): DVKVTQSSRYLVKRTGEKVFLECVQDMDHENMFWYRQDPGLGLRLIYFSYDVKMKEKGDIPEGYSVSREKKERFSLILESASTNQTSMYLCASSSITEINEQFFGPGTRLTVL.

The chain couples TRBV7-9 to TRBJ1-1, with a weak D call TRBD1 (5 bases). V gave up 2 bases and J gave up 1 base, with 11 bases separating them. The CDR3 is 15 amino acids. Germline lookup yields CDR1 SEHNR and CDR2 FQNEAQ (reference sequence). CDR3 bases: TGTGCCAGCAGCTTATCGTGGGGCCCGAACACTGAAGCTTTCTTT. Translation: CASSLSWGPNTEAFF.

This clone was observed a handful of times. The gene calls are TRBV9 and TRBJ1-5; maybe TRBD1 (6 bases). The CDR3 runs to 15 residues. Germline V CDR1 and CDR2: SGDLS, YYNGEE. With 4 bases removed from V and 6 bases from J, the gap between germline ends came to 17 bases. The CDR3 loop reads CASSSGGGLGQPQHF. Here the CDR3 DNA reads TGTGCCAGCAGCTCCGGCGGGGGGCTTGGTCAGCCCCAGCATTTT. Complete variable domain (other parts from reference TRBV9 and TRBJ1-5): DSGVTQTPKHLITATGQRVTLRCSPRSGDLSVYWYQQSLDQGLQFLIQYYNGEERAKGNILERFSAQQFPDLHSELNLSSLELGDSALYFCASSSGGGLGQPQHFGDGTRLSIL.

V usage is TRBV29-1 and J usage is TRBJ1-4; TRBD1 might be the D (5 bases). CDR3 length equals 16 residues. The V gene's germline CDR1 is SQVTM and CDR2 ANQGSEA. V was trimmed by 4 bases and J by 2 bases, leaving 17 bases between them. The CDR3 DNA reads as TGCAGCGTTGTTCGATTGCGGGGGGGGACTAATGAAAAACTGTTTTTT. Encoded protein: CSVVRLRGGTNEKLFF.

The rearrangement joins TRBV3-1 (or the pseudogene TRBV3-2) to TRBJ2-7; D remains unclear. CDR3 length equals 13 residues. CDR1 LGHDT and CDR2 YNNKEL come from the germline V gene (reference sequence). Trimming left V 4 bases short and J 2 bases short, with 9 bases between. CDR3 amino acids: CASSPRSTYEQYF. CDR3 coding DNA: TGTGCCAGCAGCCCCAGAAGTACCTACGAGCAGTACTTC.

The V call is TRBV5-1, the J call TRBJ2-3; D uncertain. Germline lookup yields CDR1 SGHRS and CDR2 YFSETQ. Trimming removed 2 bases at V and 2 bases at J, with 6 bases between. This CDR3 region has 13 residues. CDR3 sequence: CASSLRLTDTQYF. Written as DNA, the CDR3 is TGCGCCAGCAGCTTAAGACTCACAGATACGCAGTATTTT. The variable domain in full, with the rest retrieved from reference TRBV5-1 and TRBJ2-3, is KAGVTQTPRYLIKTRGQQVTLSCSPISGHRSVSWYQQTPGQGLQFLFEYFSETQRNKGNFPGRFSGRQFSNSRSEMNVSTLELGDSALYLCASSLRLTDTQYFGPGTRLTVL.

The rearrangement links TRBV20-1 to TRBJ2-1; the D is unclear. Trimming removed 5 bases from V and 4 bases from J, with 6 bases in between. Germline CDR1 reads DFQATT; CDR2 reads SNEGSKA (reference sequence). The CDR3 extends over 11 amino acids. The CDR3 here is CSAELYNEQFF. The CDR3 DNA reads TGCAGTGCTGAGTTATACAATGAGCAGTTCTTC.

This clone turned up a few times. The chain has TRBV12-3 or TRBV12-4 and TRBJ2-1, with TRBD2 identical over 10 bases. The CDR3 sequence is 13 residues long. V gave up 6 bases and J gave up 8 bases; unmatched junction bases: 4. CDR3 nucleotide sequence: TGTGCCAGCAGACTAGCGGGATGGGATGAGCAGTTCTTC. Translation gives CASRLAGWDEQFF.

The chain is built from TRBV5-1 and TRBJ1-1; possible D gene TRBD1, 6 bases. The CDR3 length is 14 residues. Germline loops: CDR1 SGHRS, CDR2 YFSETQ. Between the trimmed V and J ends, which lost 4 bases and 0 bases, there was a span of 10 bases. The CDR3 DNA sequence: TGCGCCAGCAGCACAGGGACCTTGAACACTGAAGCTTTCTTT. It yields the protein CASSTGTLNTEAFF.

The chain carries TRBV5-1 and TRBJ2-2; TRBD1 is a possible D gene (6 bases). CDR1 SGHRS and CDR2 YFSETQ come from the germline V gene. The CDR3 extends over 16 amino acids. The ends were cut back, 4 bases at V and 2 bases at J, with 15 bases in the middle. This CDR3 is CASSRDTLYNTGELFF. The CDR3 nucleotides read TGCGCCAGCAGCCGGGACACGCTATATAACACCGGGGAGCTGTTTTTT.